This TCR beta chain was sequenced during a study of blood T cells in healthy people across ages. Points from the study as a whole: Both naive CD4+ cell counts and diversity were greater in long-lived donors than in aged donors. No one knew whether donors had CMV, which possibly confounded expanded clonotype changes.

Isolation of PBMCs gave at least 7 million cells per sample. The total RNA that was extracted per sample amounted to at least 5.5 micrograms. V shed 4 bases and J shed 8 bases, with 15 bases lying between them. In germline, CDR1 is SGHRS, CDR2 YFSETQ. CDR3 size: 14 residues. A sample-barcoded 5' primer and a J-beta primer mix were used in a second PCR of roughly 7 to 12 cycles. One entry per CDR3 protein results from TCRdb running MiXCR on the 5' RACE reads. The sample yields roughly 1.5 million distinct CDR3 sequences, 40% to 45% seen once. Worth noting for this clonotype: Its target is unknown.

The chain has TRBV5-1 and TRBJ1-4; D perhaps matches TRBD1 (5 bases). Material for sequencing was blood. The sequence derives from a young woman in good health. The CDR3 loop reads CASSAGTGLEKLFF. The CDR3 bases are TGCGCCAGCAGCGCCGGGACGGGCCTGGAAAAACTGTTTTTT.